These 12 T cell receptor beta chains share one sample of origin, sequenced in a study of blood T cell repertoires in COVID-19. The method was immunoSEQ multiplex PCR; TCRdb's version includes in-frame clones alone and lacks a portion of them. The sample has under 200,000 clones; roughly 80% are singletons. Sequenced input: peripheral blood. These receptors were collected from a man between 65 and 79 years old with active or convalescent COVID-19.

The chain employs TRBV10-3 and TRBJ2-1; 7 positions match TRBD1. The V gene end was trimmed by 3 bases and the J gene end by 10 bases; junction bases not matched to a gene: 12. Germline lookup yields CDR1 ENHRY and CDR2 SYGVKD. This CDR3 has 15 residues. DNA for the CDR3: TGTGCCATCAGTGACCAACCGGGACAGCTTTCGGAGCAGTTCTTC. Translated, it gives CAISDQPGQLSEQFF.

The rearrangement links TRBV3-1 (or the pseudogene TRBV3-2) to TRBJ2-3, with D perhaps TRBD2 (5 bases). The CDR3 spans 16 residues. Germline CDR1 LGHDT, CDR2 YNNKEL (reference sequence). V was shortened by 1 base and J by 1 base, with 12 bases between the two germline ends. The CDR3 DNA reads TGTGCCAGCAGCCAAGTCCCGAGGGCTGGCACAGATACGCAGTATTTT. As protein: CASSQVPRAGTDTQYF.

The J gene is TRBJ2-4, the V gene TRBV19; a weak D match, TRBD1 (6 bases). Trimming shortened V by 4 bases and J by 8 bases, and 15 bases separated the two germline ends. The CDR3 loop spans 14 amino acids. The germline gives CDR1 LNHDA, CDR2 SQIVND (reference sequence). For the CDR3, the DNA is TGTGCCAGTAGTAGGTCAGGGGATCGGGACATTCAGTACTTC. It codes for CASSRSGDRDIQYF.

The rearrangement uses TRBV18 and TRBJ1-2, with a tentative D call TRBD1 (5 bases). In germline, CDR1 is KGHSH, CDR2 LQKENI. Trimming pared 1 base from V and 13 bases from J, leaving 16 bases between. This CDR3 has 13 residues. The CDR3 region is CASSPHSTVTGTF. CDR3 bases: TGTGCCAGCTCACCACATTCGACAGTAACGGGCACCTTC.

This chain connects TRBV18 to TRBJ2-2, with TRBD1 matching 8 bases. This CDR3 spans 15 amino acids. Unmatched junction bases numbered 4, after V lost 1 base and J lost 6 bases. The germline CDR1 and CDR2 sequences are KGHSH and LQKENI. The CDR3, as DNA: TGTGCCAGCTCACCACGGACAGGGAATGCCGGGGAGCTGTTTTTT. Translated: CASSPRTGNAGELFF.

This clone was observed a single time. CDR3 amino acids: CASSLSQGAGGNTIYF. The CDR3 region has the DNA TGTGCCAGCAGTTTATCCCAGGGGGCGGGCGGAAACACCATATATTTT. This chain uses TRBV28 with TRBJ1-3; 8 nucleotides match TRBD1. Germline V lookup: CDR1 MDHEN, CDR2 SYDVKM. V dropped 1 base and J dropped 4; count of bases not matched to a gene: 6. The CDR3 is made up of 16 amino acids.

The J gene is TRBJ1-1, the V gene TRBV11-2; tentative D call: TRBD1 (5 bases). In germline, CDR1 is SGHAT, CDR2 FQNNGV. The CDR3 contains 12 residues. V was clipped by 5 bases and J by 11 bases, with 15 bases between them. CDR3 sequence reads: CASSPPTVRAFF. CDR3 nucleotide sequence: TGTGCCAGCAGCCCTCCGACAGTTCGGGCTTTCTTT.

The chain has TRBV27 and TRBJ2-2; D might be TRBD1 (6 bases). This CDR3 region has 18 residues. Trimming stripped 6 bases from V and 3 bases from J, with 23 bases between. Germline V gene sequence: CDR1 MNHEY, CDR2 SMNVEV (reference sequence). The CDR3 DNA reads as TGTGCCAGCAGAAAATATGAGGGACAAAGGGGATACACCGGGGAGCTGTTTTTT. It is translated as CASRKYEGQRGYTGELFF.

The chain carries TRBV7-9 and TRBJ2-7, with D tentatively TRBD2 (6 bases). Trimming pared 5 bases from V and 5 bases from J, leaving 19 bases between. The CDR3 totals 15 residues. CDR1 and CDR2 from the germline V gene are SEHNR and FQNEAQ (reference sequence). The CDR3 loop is CASSQAEGIVHEQYF. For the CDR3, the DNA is TGTGCCAGCAGCCAGGCGGAGGGCATTGTCCACGAGCAGTACTTC.

CDR3 in DNA: TGCGCCAGCAGCCAAACCCCTAGCGGCAGGGGGCTTCCTGAAGCTTTCTTT. Amino acids: CASSQTPSGRGLPEAFF. The chain recombines TRBV5-1 with TRBJ1-1; 8 bases line up with TRBD1. CDR1 is SGHRS and CDR2 is YFSETQ in the germline V gene. The CDR3 contains 17 residues. J was trimmed by 6 bases and V by 4 bases; bases with no gene match: 17.

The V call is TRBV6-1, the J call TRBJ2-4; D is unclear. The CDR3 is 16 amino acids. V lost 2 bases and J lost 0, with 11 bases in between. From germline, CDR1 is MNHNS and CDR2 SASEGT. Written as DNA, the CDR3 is TGTGCCAGCAGTGAACGGCGAGCGTTAGCCAAAAACATTCAGTACTTC. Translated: CASSERRALAKNIQYF.

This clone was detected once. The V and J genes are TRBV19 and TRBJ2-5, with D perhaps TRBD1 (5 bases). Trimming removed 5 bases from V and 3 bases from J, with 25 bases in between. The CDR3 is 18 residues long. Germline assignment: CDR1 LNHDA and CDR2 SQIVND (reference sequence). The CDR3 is CASSHGWGTGLGEETQYF. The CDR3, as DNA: TGTGCCAGTAGTCACGGCTGGGGCACGGGCTTAGGCGAAGAGACCCAGTACTTC.